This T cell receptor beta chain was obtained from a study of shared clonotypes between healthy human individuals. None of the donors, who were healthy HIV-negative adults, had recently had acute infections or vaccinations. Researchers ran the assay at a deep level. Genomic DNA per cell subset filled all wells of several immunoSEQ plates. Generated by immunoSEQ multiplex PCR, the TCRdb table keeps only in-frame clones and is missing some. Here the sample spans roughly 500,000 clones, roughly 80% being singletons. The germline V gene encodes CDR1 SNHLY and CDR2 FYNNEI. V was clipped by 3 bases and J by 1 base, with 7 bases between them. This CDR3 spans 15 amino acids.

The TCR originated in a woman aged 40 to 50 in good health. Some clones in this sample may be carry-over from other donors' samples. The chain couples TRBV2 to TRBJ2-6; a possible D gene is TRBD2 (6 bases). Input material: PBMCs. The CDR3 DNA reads TGTGCCAGCAGTGAGGAGGGGTCTGGGGCCAACGTCCTGACTTTC. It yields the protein CASSEEGSGANVLTF. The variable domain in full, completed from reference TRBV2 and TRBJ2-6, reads EPEVTQTPSHQVTQMGQEVILRCVPISNHLYFYWYRQILGQKVEFLVSFYNNEISEKSEIFDDQFSVERPDGSNFTLKIRSTKLEDSAMYFCASSEEGSGANVLTFGAGSRLTVL.